The 19 T cell receptor beta chains in this list originate from one sample, sequenced in a study of T cell clonality in common variable immunodeficiency. The method was immunoSEQ multiplex PCR; TCRdb's version includes in-frame clones alone and lacks a portion of them. This sample comprises 30,000 to 40,000 clones, none seen once only. Input material: peripheral blood mononuclear cells. The receptors derive from a person aged 18 to 70 in good health.

At least ten counts were recorded for this clone. The observed sequence ends 3 residues before the CDR3 terminus, with the missing tail filled in from the germline J gene. The V gene is TRBV5-1, the J gene TRBJ2-5; TRBD2 matches 7 bases. J gave up 1 base and V 0 bases, and 6 bases lay outside the gene matches. The CDR3 is 16 residues long. Germline V gene data show CDR1 as SGHRS and CDR2 as YFSETQ. The part of the CDR3 DNA that was read is TGCGCCAGCAGCTTGGGGCCTAGCGGCCTCCAAGAGACC. It encodes CASSLGPSGLQET. The whole CDR3 region reads CASSLGPSGLQETQYF.

At least ten counts were recorded for this clone. The CDR3 is cut off 3 residues early in the read; its end comes from the germline J gene. The chain uses TRBV10-3 and TRBJ2-7, with 9 bases identical to TRBD1. From germline, CDR1 is ENHRY and CDR2 SYGVKD. V trimming: 3 bases; J trimming: 3 bases; junction bases outside the gene matches: 6. The CDR3 has 15 amino acids. The DNA read from the CDR3 is TGTGCCATCAGTGACCGGGACAGGGACGTCTACGAG. Encoded protein: CAISDRDRDVYE. In full, the CDR3 reads CAISDRDRDVYEQYF.

This clone has a count of ten or more. Sequencing ends 3 residues short of the CDR3 end; the germline J gene provides the rest. V is TRBV11-2 and J is TRBJ2-5; 9 bases agree with TRBD2. Germline assignment: CDR1 SGHAT and CDR2 FQNNGV. This CDR3 region has 14 residues. With 1 base clipped from V and 3 bases from J, the junction kept 0 bases outside the gene matches. The CDR3 protein is CASSLASGEETQYF. Incomplete CDR3 DNA: TGTGCCAGCAGCTTAGCTAGCGGGGAAGAGACC.

This clone showed up many times. The observed sequence ends 3 residues before the CDR3 terminus, with the missing tail filled in from the germline J gene. V usage is TRBV30 and J usage is TRBJ2-1, with 12 bases aligning to TRBD2. The length of the CDR3 is 18 residues. The ends lost 5 bases at V and 0 bases at J; junction bases unmatched: 11. CDR1 is GTSNPN, CDR2 SVGIG, per germline (reference sequence). The CDR3 sequence: CAWSGTSGSGSSYNEQFF. The DNA read from the CDR3 is TGTGCCTGGTCCGGGACTAGCGGGTCCGGGAGCTCCTACAATGAG.

This clone was observed at least ten times. The read falls 3 residues short of the CDR3 end, and the missing part is taken from the germline J gene. The rearrangement uses TRBV11-2 and TRBJ2-5; D is uncertain. The CDR3 totals 14 residues. Trimming stripped 0 bases from V and 0 bases from J, with 5 bases between. From germline, CDR1 is SGHAT and CDR2 FQNNGV. The sequenced part of the CDR3 DNA is TGTGCCAGCAGCTTAGATCTGTACCAAGAGACC. Protein product: CASSLDLYQET. The CDR3, in full, reads CASSLDLYQETQYF.

This clone was observed a handful of times. The CDR3 is cut off 3 residues early in the read; its end comes from the germline J gene. The rearrangement joins TRBV2 to TRBJ2-5; 7 positions agree with TRBD2. The CDR3 contains 15 residues. The germline CDR1 and CDR2 sequences are SNHLY and FYNNEI. Trimming removed 4 bases from V and 4 bases from J; junction bases left unmatched: 9. The CDR3 protein is CASSGGGGPGETQYF. Incomplete CDR3 DNA: TGTGCCAGCAGTGGGGGGGGAGGGCCTGGAGAGACC.

This clone was counted ten times or more. The read gets to within 3 residues of the CDR3 end, and the germline J gene fills in the rest. The V and J genes are TRBV2 and TRBJ2-7; 12 bases align to TRBD2. The CDR3 length is 17 residues. Per the germline V gene, CDR1 is SNHLY and CDR2 is FYNNEI. With V trimmed by 4 bases and J by 6 bases, 13 bases remained unmatched. The CDR3 loop reads CASSGETSGSRSGEQYF. Incomplete CDR3 DNA: TGTGCCAGCAGTGGGGAGACTAGCGGGAGCCGTTCTGGCGAG.

This clone was observed a handful of times. The missing CDR3 end, 3 residues past where the read stops, is filled in from the germline J gene. Other DNA sequences in the sample encode the same CDR3. The chain combines TRBV7-2 with TRBJ1-3; 9 bases align to TRBD1. V lost 4 bases to trimming and J lost 3 bases; unmatched junction nucleotides: 4. The CDR3 has 15 residues. From germline, CDR1 is SGHTA and CDR2 FQGNSA. CDR3 loop: CASSSRQGVGNTIYF. The sequenced CDR3 bases are TGTGCCAGCAGCTCTCGACAGGGGGTTGGAAACACC.

This clone has a count of ten or more. The read ends 3 residues early relative to the CDR3; the germline J gene fills the gap. The V call is TRBV2, the J call TRBJ1-5, with D possibly being TRBD1 (5 bases). This CDR3 has 12 residues. The ends were cut back, 7 bases at V and 7 bases at J, with 11 bases in the middle. Per germline, CDR1 SNHLY and CDR2 FYNNEI. CDR3 bases read: TGTGCCAGCAACGGGGGAAGGCAGCCC. The encoded protein is CASNGGRQP. The whole CDR3 reads CASNGGRQPQHF.

In this sample, this clone turned up many times. Read coverage stops 3 residues before the CDR3 terminus; the germline J gene supplies the remainder. The rearrangement uses TRBV7-2 and TRBJ2-5, with TRBD2 matching 9 bases. Germline CDR1 and CDR2: SGHTA and FQGNSA. The CDR3 is made up of 14 amino acids. J was trimmed by 4 bases and V by 5 bases; bases with no gene match: 5. CDR3 sequence reads: CASSLISGRETQYF. The sequenced part of the CDR3 DNA is TGTGCCAGCAGCCTCATTAGCGGGAGAGAGACC.

Comments on this clone: The CDR3 goes on 3 residues after the read ends, and that part is filled in from the germline J gene. V gene TRBV11-3 combines with J gene TRBJ2-1; weak D call: TRBD1 (5 bases). CDR3 length: 15 amino acids. V gave up 4 bases and J gave up 0 bases, with 10 bases separating them. Germline lookup yields CDR1 SGHNT and CDR2 YENEEA. Incomplete CDR3 DNA: TGTGCCAGCAGCTCCCAAGACAGCTCCTACAATGAG. This sequence encodes CASSSQDSSYNE. The CDR3 reads in full as CASSSQDSSYNEQFF.

This clone was seen a handful of times. The CDR3 end lies 3 residues beyond the end of the read and is filled in from the germline J gene. Different DNA sequences within this sample yield the same CDR3. The chain carries TRBV5-1 and TRBJ2-1; D possibly corresponds to TRBD1 (5 bases). Trimming stripped 2 bases from V and 1 base from J, with 10 bases between. Germline lookup yields CDR1 SGHRS and CDR2 YFSETQ. This CDR3 has 15 amino acids. The covered CDR3 bases are TGCGCCAGCAGCTTCGGGCAGGGTTCCTACAATGAG. It codes for CASSFGQGSYNE. From start to end, the CDR3 is CASSFGQGSYNEQFF.

At least ten counts were recorded for this clone. The CDR3 sequence: CSARRFTGELFF. CDR3 DNA, as far as it was read: TGCAGTGCCAGACGGTTCACCGGGGAG. The chain couples TRBV20-1 to TRBJ2-2; D call uncertain. The read stops 3 residues short of the end of the CDR3; the missing end is completed from the germline J gene. The CDR3 is 12 amino acids. Looked up from germline, CDR1 is DFQATT and CDR2 is SNEGSKA (reference sequence). V lost 6 bases to trimming and J lost 4 bases, with 9 bases between them.

The sample holds many counts of this clone. The read terminates 3 residues before the CDR3 end, so the remaining end is supplied by the germline J gene. The V call is TRBV5-1, the J call TRBJ1-5, with a weak D call TRBD1 (6 bases). With 0 bases removed from V and 2 bases from J, the gap between germline ends came to 9 bases. CDR3 length: 15 residues. The germline V gene encodes CDR1 SGHRS and CDR2 YFSETQ. This chain's CDR3 is CASSLAGGGNQPQHF. The DNA read from the CDR3 is TGCGCCAGCAGCTTGGCGGGGGGCGGCAATCAGCCC.

This clone occurred many times. The read gets to within 3 residues of the CDR3 end, and the germline J gene fills in the rest. This specimen includes other DNA sequences encoding the same CDR3. V is TRBV2 and J is TRBJ2-5; 8 bases map to TRBD1. The CDR3 sequence is 14 residues long. Germline V lookup: CDR1 SNHLY, CDR2 FYNNEI. V was clipped by 6 bases and J by 7 bases; unmatched bases: 10. The CDR3: CASREQGEAATQYF. The sequenced CDR3 bases are TGTGCCAGCAGGGAACAGGGGGAAGCGGCGACC. The full variable domain, completed using reference TRBV2 and TRBJ2-5, is EPEVTQTPSHQVTQMGQEVILRCVPISNHLYFYWYRQILGQKVEFLVSFYNNEISEKSEIFDDQFSVERPDGSNFTLKIRSTKLEDSAMYFCASREQGEAATQYFGPGTRLLVL.

This clone was recorded many times. The CDR3: CASSQRGSLGPQHF. CDR3 DNA (partial): TGTGCCAGCAGCCAGAGGGGGTCCCTGGGGCCC. The chain carries TRBV9 and TRBJ1-5, with D possibly matching TRBD1 (6 bases). The read ends 3 residues shy of where the CDR3 ends; the end is completed using the germline J gene. Looked up from germline, CDR1 is SGDLS and CDR2 is YYNGEE. V was trimmed by 4 bases and J by 9 bases, leaving 17 bases between them. CDR3 length equals 14 residues.

This clone was detected ten times or more. The CDR3 end lies 3 residues beyond the end of the read and is filled in from the germline J gene. This rearrangement joins TRBV5-1 to TRBJ1-6; D gene ambiguous. V was trimmed by 1 base and J by 10 bases, leaving 9 bases between them. The CDR3 has 13 amino acids. The germline V gene encodes CDR1 SGHRS and CDR2 YFSETQ. The sequenced CDR3 bases are TGCGCCAGCAGCTTGTCACCTATATCACCC. It translates to CASSLSPISP. The full CDR3 sequence reads CASSLSPISPLHF. Full variable domain (remainder filled in from reference TRBV5-1 and TRBJ1-6): KAGVTQTPRYLIKTRGQQVTLSCSPISGHRSVSWYQQTPGQGLQFLFEYFSETQRNKGNFPGRFSGRQFSNSRSEMNVSTLELGDSALYLCASSLSPISPLHFGNGTRLTVT.

Ten or more counts support this clone. The read ends 3 residues early relative to the CDR3; the germline J gene fills the gap. This sequence joins TRBV20-1 and TRBJ2-3; maybe TRBD1 (5 bases). CDR1 is DFQATT, CDR2 SNEGSKA, per germline (reference sequence). V shed 0 bases and J shed 7 bases, with 14 bases lying between them. The CDR3 extends over 14 amino acids. The DNA read from the CDR3 is TGCAGTGCTAGAGATTACGTAGGGGTAAATACG. Its protein is CSARDYVGVNT. The whole CDR3 region reads CSARDYVGVNTQYF.

This clone was observed many times. The sequence runs out 3 residues before the end of the CDR3; the remainder is reconstructed from the germline J gene. The chain couples TRBV5-8 to TRBJ2-3; no firm D call. CDR3 length equals 14 residues. Germline loops: CDR1 SGHTS, CDR2 YDEGEE. The V gene lost 0 bases and the J gene lost 2 bases, with 7 bases spanning the gap. CDR3: CASSLGGDTDTQYF. The part of the CDR3 DNA that was read is TGTGCCAGCAGCTTGGGAGGTGACACAGATACG.